The 13 T cell receptor beta chains reported below all come from one sample, sequenced in a study of cytomegalovirus exposure and HLA in healthy donors. Use of 60 Vbeta and 13 Jbeta primers characterized the PCR. Assay used: immunoSEQ multiplex PCR; TCRdb lists only in-frame clones, some missing. This sample has fewer than 250,000 clones; approximately 79% occur once, and the top ten carry approximately 1.8%. Sequencing was done on a sample of PBMCs. The receptors stem from a male donor in good health and CMV-seronegative.

The J gene is TRBJ2-3, the V gene TRBV7-2; TRBD1 might be the D (5 bases). V was clipped by 5 bases and J by 1 base, with 10 bases between them. CDR3 size: 14 residues. Germline loops: CDR1 SGHTA, CDR2 FQGNSA. CDR3 loop: CASSRDRRTDTQYF. CDR3 DNA: TGTGCCAGCAGCCGAGACAGACGCACAGATACGCAGTATTTT.

V gene TRBV30 combines with J gene TRBJ1-4; D unresolved. Germline V gene sequence: CDR1 GTSNPN, CDR2 SVGIG (reference sequence). There are 13 residues in the CDR3. V gave up 1 base and J gave up 7 bases, with 10 bases separating them. The CDR3 DNA reads TGTGCCTGGAGTGGGGTGGAGTCTGAAAAACTGTTTTTT. Its protein is CAWSGVESEKLFF.

The chain combines TRBV7-9 with TRBJ1-5, with a weak D call TRBD1 (6 bases). Germline V gene sequence: CDR1 SEHNR, CDR2 FQNEAQ (reference sequence). This CDR3 spans 16 amino acids. Trimming took 5 bases from V and 1 from J, leaving 15 bases between them. CDR3 DNA sequence: TGTGCCAGCAGCATCGGCAGGGGAGTCAGCAATCAGCCCCAGCATTTT. Amino acid sequence: CASSIGRGVSNQPQHF.

This chain uses TRBV6-1 with TRBJ1-1; 9 bases are a match to TRBD1. Germline lookup yields CDR1 MNHNS and CDR2 SASEGT. This CDR3 comprises 17 residues. The junction had 10 bases not matched to a gene; V was cut back by 4 bases and J by 1 base. The CDR3 DNA reads as TGTGCCAGCAGTGGAATGACAGGGGGTATGAGGAACACTGAAGCTTTCTTT. Translated, it gives CASSGMTGGMRNTEAFF.

CDR3 sequence: CATQGREREGRGNEQFF. In DNA, the CDR3 is TGTGCCACACAGGGCAGGGAGCGGGAGGGCCGGGGCAATGAGCAGTTCTTC. The rearrangement links TRBV2 to TRBJ2-1, with 10 bases aligning to TRBD2. This CDR3 has 17 amino acids. Germline lookup yields CDR1 SNHLY and CDR2 FYNNEI. V lost 10 bases and J lost 6; bases outside the gene matches: 18. Full variable domain (remainder filled in from reference TRBV2 and TRBJ2-1): EPEVTQTPSHQVTQMGQEVILRCVPISNHLYFYWYRQILGQKVEFLVSFYNNEISEKSEIFDDQFSVERPDGSNFTLKIRSTKLEDSAMYFCATQGREREGRGNEQFFGPGTRLTVL.

This chain uses TRBV18 with TRBJ2-1; the match to TRBD2 covers 7 bases. CDR1 KGHSH and CDR2 LQKENI come from the germline V gene. The CDR3 loop spans 14 amino acids. V was pared by 4 bases and J by 8 bases, with 8 bases of the junction left unmatched. DNA of the CDR3: TGTGCCAGCTCACTCAGCGGGGACGGGGATGAGCAGTTCTTC. As protein: CASSLSGDGDEQFF.

Worth noting for this clone: Germline is not matched at one junction end, which may reflect a read error. This sequence joins TRBV7-9 and TRBJ2-3; D uncertain. The CDR3 length is 15 residues. The germline V gene encodes CDR1 SEHNR and CDR2 FQNEAQ (reference sequence). The CDR3 reads CSSSAQRASTDTQYF. The CDR3 bases are TGTTCCAGCAGCGCCCAGCGTGCTAGCACAGATACGCAGTATTTT.

The chain recombines TRBV5-1 with TRBJ2-7, with D uncertain. Between the trimmed V and J ends, which lost 5 bases and 1 base, there was a span of 10 bases. The CDR3 consists of 13 residues. The germline gives CDR1 SGHRS, CDR2 YFSETQ. The CDR3 here is CASSTEESYEQYF. Here the CDR3 DNA reads TGCGCCAGCAGTACCGAGGAGTCCTACGAGCAGTACTTC.

This clone was detected ten times or more. J is TRBJ1-2 and V is TRBV27; D may be TRBD1 (5 bases). From germline, CDR1 is MNHEY and CDR2 SMNVEV (reference sequence). V gave up 2 bases and J gave up 7 bases, with 14 bases separating them. There are 14 residues in the CDR3. This CDR3 reads CASSLTQGSGGYTF. The DNA for the CDR3 is TGTGCCAGCAGTTTAACTCAGGGAAGTGGTGGCTACACCTTC.

This chain uses TRBV9 with TRBJ2-3; 7 positions agree with TRBD1. The germline V gene has CDR1 SGDLS and CDR2 YYNGEE. This CDR3 region has 17 residues. After removal of 2 bases from V and 4 bases from J, the junction contained 13 bases not matched to a gene. CDR3 nucleotide sequence: TGTGCCAGCAGCGTTGGCCGGACAGGAACGACGCCAGATACGCAGTATTTT. It codes for CASSVGRTGTTPDTQYF.

The rearrangement links TRBV19 to TRBJ2-3; D is possibly TRBD1 (5 bases). CDR3 length: 14 amino acids. Trimming cost V 4 bases and J 2 bases, with 10 bases left between them. In germline, CDR1 is LNHDA, CDR2 SQIVND (reference sequence). DNA of the CDR3: TGTGCCAGTAGTAAATCAGGGCACACAGATACGCAGTATTTT. Translated, it gives CASSKSGHTDTQYF.

The chain carries TRBV7-9 and TRBJ1-3; the D gene is possibly TRBD1 (6 bases). V was pared by 5 bases and J by 3 bases, with 14 bases between. CDR3 length: 15 residues. CDR1 and CDR2 from the germline V gene are SEHNR and FQNEAQ (reference sequence). The CDR3 DNA reads as TGTGCCAGCAGCCCACGGGGGGCCAATGGAAACACCATATATTTT. It codes for CASSPRGANGNTIYF. Using reference TRBV7-9 and TRBJ1-3 for the parts outside the CDR3, the full variable domain is DTGVSQNPRHKITKRGQNVTFRCDPISEHNRLYWYRQTLGQGPEFLTYFQNEAQLEKSRLLSDRFSAERPKGSFSTLEIQRTEQGDSAMYLCASSPRGANGNTIYFGEGSWLTVV.

V is TRBV19 and J is TRBJ2-6; possible D gene TRBD1, 6 bases. The CDR3 length is 17 residues. Per germline, CDR1 LNHDA and CDR2 SQIVND (reference sequence). The V end lost 5 bases, the J end lost 2 bases, and 16 bases lay between the germline ends. The CDR3 region is CASSPLQGIAGANVLTF. In DNA form, the CDR3 reads TGTGCCAGTAGTCCACTACAGGGTATAGCTGGGGCCAACGTCCTGACTTTC.